Listed here are 16 T cell receptor beta chains from one sample, sequenced in a study of CD8 T cells in ankylosing spondylitis. Their cognate antigens are unknown. Findings and caveats of the study: A motif of fewer than ten highly homologous TCR beta variants was seen as apparently characteristic of ankylosing spondylitis blood.

One entry per CDR3 protein, called by TCRdb with MiXCR from the 5' RACE reads. The data contain a few hundred thousand distinct CDR3 sequences, 20% to 25% of them seen just once; the ten biggest clones take up around 16%. The sample consisted of blood, either unsorted or a sorted T cell fraction (not recorded which). The receptors were sampled from a male donor with ankylosing spondylitis.

This clonotype was seen only a few times. J is TRBJ2-6 and V is TRBV5-1; D possibly corresponds to TRBD2 (5 bases). Germline CDR1 and CDR2: SGHRS and YFSETQ. The CDR3 has 15 amino acids. V was pared by 5 bases and J by 0 bases, with 9 bases between. CDR3 sequence: CASRSEGSGANVLTF. The DNA for the CDR3 is TGCGCCAGCAGGAGTGAGGGCTCTGGGGCCAACGTCCTGACTTTC.

The chain is built from TRBV12-3 or TRBV12-4 and TRBJ2-7; 10 bases line up with TRBD2. V dropped 3 bases and J dropped 5; count of bases not matched to a gene: 13. The CDR3 length is 17 residues. DNA of the CDR3: TGTGCCAGCAGTTTTGGGCTAGCGGGAGCATCCCCCCACGAGCAGTACTTC. This sequence encodes CASSFGLAGASPHEQYF.

This clonotype was observed many times. The chain carries TRBV25-1 and TRBJ2-7; a weak D match, TRBD1 (6 bases). The CDR3 has 13 residues. Germline-derived CDR1 and CDR2 are MGHDK and SYGVNS. With 8 bases removed from V and 5 bases from J, the gap between germline ends came to 16 bases. The CDR3 nucleotides are TGTGCCAGCGGTTTACAGGGCGTGGACGAGCAGTACTTC. Its protein is CASGLQGVDEQYF.

The chain carries TRBV20-1 and TRBJ1-2; D is ambiguous. This CDR3 has 15 amino acids. V shed 1 base and J shed 5 bases, with 17 bases lying between them. Germline V lookup: CDR1 DFQATT, CDR2 SNEGSKA (reference sequence). The CDR3 DNA reads TGCAGTGCTAGAGCCGGACCGCGCGGAAGTTATGGCTACACCTTC. This translates into CSARAGPRGSYGYTF.

This chain connects TRBV18 to TRBJ2-1; weak D call: TRBD2 (6 bases). The ends were cut back, 3 bases at V and 5 bases at J, with 11 bases in the middle. There are 14 residues in the CDR3. Per the germline V gene, CDR1 is KGHSH and CDR2 is LQKENI. The CDR3, as DNA: TGTGCCAGCTCACCCGCGGGGAGAGACAATGAGCAGTTCTTC. Translation gives CASSPAGRDNEQFF.

As for this clonotype: One end of the junction is discordant with germline, which a read error may explain. The V and J genes are TRBV2 and TRBJ1-5; D is perhaps TRBD1 (5 bases). The length of the CDR3 is 14 residues. From germline, CDR1 is SNHLY and CDR2 FYNNEI. The CDR3: CATSIGRGDQPQHF. The CDR3 bases are TGTGCCACCAGTATTGGGAGAGGGGATCAGCCCCAGCATTTT.

The V gene is TRBV6-5, the J gene TRBJ1-1; maybe TRBD1 (5 bases). CDR1 and CDR2 from the germline V gene are MNHEY and SVGAGI. The V end lost 3 bases, the J end lost 12 bases, and 17 bases lay between the germline ends. The CDR3 consists of 13 residues. In DNA form, the CDR3 reads TGTGCCAGCAGTTATGGTCGGGAGGGGTCGTCTTTCTTT. Translation gives CASSYGREGSSFF.

V gene TRBV5-1 combines with J gene TRBJ1-1; a possible D gene is TRBD1 (5 bases). Germline lookup yields CDR1 SGHRS and CDR2 YFSETQ. This CDR3 spans 17 amino acids. V was pared by 4 bases and J by 0 bases, with 19 bases between. Written as DNA, the CDR3 is TGCGCCAGCAGCGCGCACCGGGACTCATCCATGAACACTGAAGCTTTCTTT. Translating gives CASSAHRDSSMNTEAFF.

The chain has TRBV29-1 and TRBJ2-7; D is perhaps TRBD1 or TRBD2 (5 bases each). There are 13 residues in the CDR3. Germline lookup yields CDR1 SQVTM and CDR2 ANQGSEA. The V end lost 6 bases, the J end lost 2 bases, and 14 bases lay between the germline ends. The CDR3 DNA reads TGCAGCGTCCGGGACCCGGTGGCCTACGAGCAGTACTTC. It translates to CSVRDPVAYEQYF.

A few counts support this clonotype. The genes are TRBV20-1 and TRBJ1-2; no reliable D call. CDR3 length: 10 residues. The germline gives CDR1 DFQATT, CDR2 SNEGSKA (reference sequence). Trimming stripped 6 bases from V and 8 bases from J, with 10 bases between. The CDR3 loop is CSALPRGYTF. CDR3 DNA sequence: TGCAGTGCCCTGCCTCGGGGCTACACCTTC.

This clonotype appeared many times. V gene TRBV29-1 combines with J gene TRBJ2-7; the D is unclear. The CDR3 is made up of 12 amino acids. Trimming removed 4 bases at V and 9 bases at J, with 16 bases between. Germline assignment: CDR1 SQVTM and CDR2 ANQGSEA. DNA of the CDR3: TGCAGCGTTGGCGATGGAATCTGGAGGCAGTACTTC. Translating gives CSVGDGIWRQYF.

The chain carries TRBV18 and TRBJ2-7, with D perhaps TRBD1 or TRBD2 (7 bases each). Germline-derived CDR1 and CDR2 are KGHSH and LQKENI. Trimming took off 3 bases at V and 6 bases at J, with 18 bases between the two ends. The CDR3 consists of 15 residues. This CDR3 is CASSPAGGRASEQYF. The CDR3 nucleotides read TGTGCCAGCTCACCCGCAGGGGGGAGGGCCTCCGAGCAGTACTTC. The whole variable domain, remainder taken from reference TRBV18 and TRBJ2-7, is NAGVMQNPRHLVRRRGQEARLRCSPMKGHSHVYWYRQLPEEGLKFMVYLQKENIIDESGMPKERFSAEFPKEGPSILRIQQVVRGDSAAYFCASSPAGGRASEQYFGPGTRLTVT.

The gene calls are TRBV5-7 and TRBJ2-1; D assignment may be TRBD1 or TRBD2 (6 bases each). TRBV5-7 is noted as an ORF with a role that remains uncertain. This CDR3 has 21 residues. V lost 8 bases, J lost 1 base, and 34 bases lay in between. CDR3 sequence reads: CARGSGVGRTVLGGSYNEQFF. The CDR3 coding sequence is TGTGCCAGGGGCTCGGGGGTCGGACGGACAGTCCTTGGGGGGTCCTACAATGAGCAGTTCTTC.

This clonotype was detected only a few times. The chain uses TRBV7-9 and TRBJ1-6; 8 bases are shared with TRBD1. The V and J ends lost 5 bases and 5 bases, in that order; junction bases with no gene match: 11. The CDR3 sequence is 17 residues long. CDR1 is SEHNR, CDR2 FQNEAQ, per germline (reference sequence). The CDR3 region has the DNA TGTGCCAGCAGCAGCCGAAGGACAGGGAAAGATAATTCACCCCTCCACTTT. It specifies CASSSRRTGKDNSPLHF.

The CDR3 coding sequence is TGTGCCAGCAGCTTAGGGGGCGGCGGGAAGTCTCAGCCCCAGCATTTT. Translation: CASSLGGGGKSQPQHF. This sequence joins TRBV7-2 and TRBJ1-5; weak D call: TRBD1 (5 bases). The V gene's germline CDR1 is SGHTA and CDR2 FQGNSA. The CDR3 covers 16 residues. The V end lost 1 base, the J end lost 6 bases, and 16 bases lay between the germline ends.

The V gene is TRBV7-8, the J gene TRBJ1-6, with D maybe TRBD1 (5 bases). This CDR3 comprises 14 residues. Germline loops: CDR1 SGHVS, CDR2 FQNEAQ. Trimming shortened V by 5 bases and J by 7 bases, and 12 bases separated the two germline ends. The DNA of the CDR3 is TGTGCCAGCAGCCCCGGGGCGTCAAATTCACCCCTCCACTTT. Amino acids: CASSPGASNSPLHF.